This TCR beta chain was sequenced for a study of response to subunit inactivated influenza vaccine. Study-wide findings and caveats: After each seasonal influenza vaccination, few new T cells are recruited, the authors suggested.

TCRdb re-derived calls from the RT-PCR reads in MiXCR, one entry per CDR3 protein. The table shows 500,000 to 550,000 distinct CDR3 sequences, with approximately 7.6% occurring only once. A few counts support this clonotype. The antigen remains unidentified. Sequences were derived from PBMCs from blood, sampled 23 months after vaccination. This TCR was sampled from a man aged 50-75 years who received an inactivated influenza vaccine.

The CDR3: CASRLGTNNEQFF. CDR3 in DNA: TGTGCCAGCAGATTGGGCACCAACAATGAGCAGTTCTTC. The chain uses TRBV2 and TRBJ2-1, with D uncertain. The CDR3 is 13 residues long. Germline V CDR1 and CDR2: SNHLY, FYNNEI. V gave up 6 bases and J gave up 5 bases, with 11 bases separating them.